The 22 T cell receptor beta chains below were found in one sample sequenced in a study of blood T cells in healthy people across ages. The authors ran a second PCR of 7 to 11 cycles using a sample-barcoded 5' primer and a J-beta primer mix. Using its own MiXCR run on the 5' RACE reads, TCRdb lists one record per CDR3 protein. The table has hundreds of thousands of distinct CDR3 sequences, around 49% seen once; the top ten hold under 35%. Sequenced material: blood. The source of these receptors is a woman between 55 and 75 years old in good health.

V is TRBV28 and J is TRBJ1-2, with D possibly matching TRBD1 (5 bases). V was cut by 8 bases and J by 0 bases, with 10 bases left in between. The CDR3 length is 13 residues. Germline V lookup: CDR1 MDHEN, CDR2 SYDVKM. As DNA, the CDR3 is TGTGCCAGCCAGGGACCAGCTAACTATGGCTACACCTTC. This sequence encodes CASQGPANYGYTF.

This chain links TRBV9 with TRBJ2-1; D may be TRBD1 or TRBD2 (6 bases each). The V gene's germline CDR1 is SGDLS and CDR2 YYNGEE. The CDR3 contains 16 residues. Trimming removed 0 bases from V and 5 bases from J, with 15 bases in between. CDR3 region: CASSVGPGAKDNEQFF. The CDR3 DNA reads TGTGCCAGCAGCGTAGGCCCGGGGGCGAAGGACAATGAGCAGTTCTTC.

J is TRBJ2-3 and V is TRBV20-1, with D perhaps matching TRBD1 (6 bases). Germline V gives CDR1 DFQATT, CDR2 SNEGSKA (reference sequence). The CDR3 runs to 15 residues. V was trimmed by 0 bases and J by 5 bases, leaving 15 bases between them. CDR3 region: CSARDSMGAGDTQYF. The CDR3 region has the DNA TGCAGTGCTAGAGATTCGATGGGGGCGGGAGATACGCAGTATTTT.

The rearrangement links TRBV20-1 to TRBJ1-4; D possibly corresponds to TRBD1 (6 bases). Trimming took 6 bases from V and 4 from J, leaving 15 bases between them. The CDR3 is 14 residues long. CDR1 is DFQATT, CDR2 SNEGSKA, per germline (reference sequence). CDR3 in DNA: TGCAGTGCAGCGGACAGAAAGTATAATGAAAAACTGTTTTTT. Amino acid sequence: CSAADRKYNEKLFF.

The chain combines TRBV7-2 with TRBJ2-4; possible D gene TRBD2, 6 bases. The CDR3 has 17 amino acids. Trimming stripped 5 bases from V and 2 bases from J, with 19 bases between. CDR1 and CDR2 from the germline V gene are SGHTA and FQGNSA. The CDR3 DNA sequence: TGTGCCAGCAGCACTTACGCGGGAATCGGTCCCAAAAACATTCAGTACTTC. Its protein is CASSTYAGIGPKNIQYF.

The chain uses TRBV10-3 and TRBJ2-3; 10 positions match TRBD2. This CDR3 contains 14 residues. V was clipped by 9 bases and J by 2 bases; unmatched bases: 5. The germline V gene has CDR1 ENHRY and CDR2 SYGVKD. This CDR3 is CAITSGGVTDTQYF. In DNA form, the CDR3 reads TGTGCCATAACAAGCGGGGGGGTCACAGATACGCAGTATTTT.

This clonotype came up a few times. The V and J genes are TRBV7-2 and TRBJ2-5; 7 bases fit TRBD2. Germline V gene lookup returns CDR1 SGHTA and CDR2 FQGNSA. The CDR3 sequence is 15 residues long. The ends lost 3 bases at V and 4 bases at J; junction bases unmatched: 8. The CDR3 DNA follows: TGTGCCAGCAGCTTGCTTGGTCCGGGAGGAGAGACCCAGTACTTC. It is translated as CASSLLGPGGETQYF. Drawing the rest from reference TRBV7-2 and TRBJ2-5, the complete variable domain is GAGVSQSPSNKVTEKGKDVELRCDPISGHTALYWYRQSLGQGLEFLIYFQGNSAPDKSGLPSDRFSAERTGGSVSTLTIQRTQQEDSAVYLCASSLLGPGGETQYFGPGTRLLVL.

This clonotype was seen repeatedly, ten times or more. Mismatch with germline at one junction end may stem from a read error. The chain has TRBV5-1 and TRBJ2-5; 11 nucleotides align to TRBD2. The V gene's germline CDR1 is SGHRS and CDR2 YFSETQ. The CDR3 sequence is 14 residues long. CDR3 bases: TGTGCCAGCAGTCCGGGACTAGCGGAAGAGACCCAGTACTTC. Residues: CASSPGLAEETQYF.

This clonotype appeared a few times. This chain connects TRBV9 to TRBJ1-2; tentative D call: TRBD1 (5 bases). Trimming removed 3 bases at V and 2 bases at J, with 14 bases between. The CDR3 has 15 amino acids. The germline gives CDR1 SGDLS, CDR2 YYNGEE. CDR3 region: CASSAIRGINYGYTF. CDR3 bases: TGTGCCAGCAGCGCCATACGGGGGATCAACTATGGCTACACCTTC.

The V gene is TRBV12-3 or TRBV12-4, the J gene TRBJ1-2, with D tentatively TRBD1 (6 bases). This CDR3 contains 14 residues. Trimming left V 6 bases short and J 4 bases short, with 15 bases between. The CDR3 nucleotides are TGTGCCAGCAGACCTGGGGGGGGCGTCTATGGCTACACCTTC. It is translated as CASRPGGGVYGYTF.

In this sample, this clonotype turned up many times. CDR3 amino acids: CASSQVVAGVSDTQYF. The CDR3, as DNA: TGTGCCAGCAGCCAAGTAGTCGCGGGTGTTTCAGATACGCAGTATTTT. The chain carries TRBV4-2 and TRBJ2-3; D is possibly TRBD2 (5 bases). The CDR3 is made up of 16 amino acids. CDR1 and CDR2 (germline): LGHNA, YNFKEQ. V was cut by 1 base and J by 4 bases, with 15 bases left in between.

The V and J genes are TRBV5-6 and TRBJ2-3, with D possibly TRBD2 on 5 matching bases. CDR1 and CDR2 from the germline V gene are SGHDT and YYEEEE. This CDR3 has 12 residues. Trimming cost V 2 bases and J 8 bases, with 9 bases left between them. Here the CDR3 reads CASSFSRGTQYF. The CDR3 nucleotides are TGTGCCAGCAGCTTTTCCCGGGGTACGCAGTATTTT.

In its sample, this clonotype was seen a few times. This chain uses TRBV11-2 with TRBJ2-7; 10 bases agree with TRBD1. J was trimmed by 2 bases and V by 6 bases; bases with no gene match: 16. Germline assignment: CDR1 SGHAT and CDR2 FQNNGV. This CDR3 has 18 amino acids. The CDR3 region has the DNA TGTGCCAGCAGTCCTATCAGCCGGGACAGGGGAATCGCCTACGAGCAGTACTTC. Its protein is CASSPISRDRGIAYEQYF.

Turning to this clonotype: This may stem from a read error, because a much larger clone lies one nucleotide away. This chain links TRBV6-2 or TRBV6-3 with TRBJ1-4; D is undetermined. The V gene lost 5 bases and the J gene lost 7 bases, with 17 bases spanning the gap. Germline-derived CDR1 and CDR2 are MNHEY and SVGEGT. The CDR3 loop spans 15 amino acids. CDR3: CASSRPTQMSEKLFF. In DNA, the CDR3 is TGTGCCAGCAGTCGTCCGACCCAGATGAGTGAAAAACTGTTTTTT.

The chain couples TRBV30 to TRBJ1-5; D might be TRBD1 (5 bases). Trimming stripped 0 bases from V and 2 bases from J, with 11 bases between. The CDR3 runs to 15 residues. The germline gives CDR1 GTSNPN, CDR2 SVGIG (reference sequence). Here the CDR3 DNA reads TGTGCCTGGAGTGTACTCTCGGGGGGCAATCAGCCCCAGCATTTT. Protein: CAWSVLSGGNQPQHF. Drawing the rest from reference TRBV30 and TRBJ1-5, the complete variable domain is SQTIHQWPATLVQPVGSPLSLECTVEGTSNPNLYWYRQAAGRGLQLLFYSVGIGQISSEVPQNLSASRPQDRQFILSSKKLLLSDSGFYLCAWSVLSGGNQPQHFGDGTRLSIL.

Worth noting for this clonotype: The junction departs from the called germline gene at one end, perhaps through a read error. CDR3 in DNA: TGCGGTGCTAGTGACCAGGGCACAAAACGCTATGGCTACACCTTC. Residues: CGASDQGTKRYGYTF. The chain couples TRBV20-1 to TRBJ1-2; D possibly corresponds to TRBD1 (5 bases). This CDR3 is 15 amino acids long. From germline, CDR1 is DFQATT and CDR2 SNEGSKA (reference sequence).

This sequence joins TRBV7-2 and TRBJ1-5; a possible D gene is TRBD1 (5 bases). Germline CDR1 SGHTA, CDR2 FQGNSA. The CDR3 loop spans 15 amino acids. V was shortened by 3 bases and J by 7 bases, with 16 bases between the two germline ends. CDR3 sequence reads: CASSFSRGDWQPQHF. CDR3 nucleotides: TGTGCCAGCAGCTTCTCCCGGGGGGACTGGCAGCCCCAGCATTTT.

This clonotype occurred many times. The rearrangement joins TRBV24-1 to TRBJ2-3; D might be TRBD1 (5 bases). There are 15 residues in the CDR3. CDR1 and CDR2 from the germline V gene are KGHDR and SFDVKD. V lost 0 bases and J 6 bases, leaving 12 bases between the germline ends. As DNA, the CDR3 is TGTGCCACCAGTGATTTGCAGGGCGATGGGGATACGCAGTATTTT. Translating it yields CATSDLQGDGDTQYF.

In its sample, this clonotype was seen a few times. V usage is TRBV7-9 and J usage is TRBJ2-7; 7 positions agree with TRBD1. The germline gives CDR1 SEHNR, CDR2 FQNEAQ (reference sequence). The CDR3 has 15 residues. Germline trimming cut 5 bases from V and 2 bases from J; bases unmatched to any gene: 9. In DNA form, the CDR3 reads TGTGCCAGCAGCCCAACGGGACAGATTACCTACGAGCAGTACTTC. Translating it yields CASSPTGQITYEQYF.

The J gene is TRBJ2-1, the V gene TRBV12-3 or TRBV12-4, with 8 bases that match TRBD1. CDR3 length: 15 amino acids. Trimming at V came to 1 base and at J to 6 bases, leaving 5 bases not matched to a gene. CDR3 amino acids: CASSLEQGVPNEQFF. CDR3 bases: TGTGCCAGCAGTTTAGAACAGGGGGTGCCCAATGAGCAGTTCTTC.

Notes on this clonotype: This may be a read error, as it is one base from a much larger clone. The chain uses TRBV5-1 and TRBJ2-6, with 10 bases matching TRBD1. Germline CDR1 reads SGHRS; CDR2 reads YFSETQ. The CDR3 has 16 amino acids. The CDR3 DNA reads TGCGCCAGCAGCGAGACAGGGGGCTCTGGGGCCAACATCCTGACTTTC. Amino acid sequence: CASSETGGSGANILTF.

This clonotype was observed a few times. This chain's CDR3 is CASSQATYEQYF. The CDR3 DNA is TGTGCCAGCAGCCAAGCTACCTACGAGCAGTACTTC. The chain carries TRBV3-1 and TRBJ2-7, with unresolved D. This CDR3 region has 12 residues. The V end lost 1 base, the J end lost 2 bases, and 3 bases lay between the germline ends. The germline V gene has CDR1 LGHDT and CDR2 YNNKEL (reference sequence).